The T cell receptor (beta chain) under discussion was sequenced for a study of T cells in Graves' hyperthyroidism and ophthalmopathy. Amplified TCR beta CDR3 regions derived from RNA transcripts. Primed by the HTBI set, a first-round RT-PCR was run on the TCR CDR3. TCRdb recomputed calls from the multiplex PCR reads with MiXCR, one row per CDR3 protein. The sample has approximately 420,000 distinct CDR3 sequences; roughly an eighth are singletons. With a duration under 2 months, the hyperthyroidism was newly diagnosed in patients aged 18 to 65. Germline V gene sequence: CDR1 LNHNV, CDR2 YYDKDF (reference sequence). CDR3 length equals 18 residues. V lost 1 base and J lost 0; bases outside the gene matches: 6. This clonotype was detected once.

The TCR was taken from a young woman with Graves' hyperthyroidism. Material: blood. The chain joins TRBV15 to TRBJ2-6; 7 bases line up with TRBD1. This CDR3 is CATSRADRTLSGANVLTF. CDR3 DNA: TGTGCCACCAGCAGAGCGGACAGGACCCTCTCTGGGGCCAACGTCCTGACTTTC.